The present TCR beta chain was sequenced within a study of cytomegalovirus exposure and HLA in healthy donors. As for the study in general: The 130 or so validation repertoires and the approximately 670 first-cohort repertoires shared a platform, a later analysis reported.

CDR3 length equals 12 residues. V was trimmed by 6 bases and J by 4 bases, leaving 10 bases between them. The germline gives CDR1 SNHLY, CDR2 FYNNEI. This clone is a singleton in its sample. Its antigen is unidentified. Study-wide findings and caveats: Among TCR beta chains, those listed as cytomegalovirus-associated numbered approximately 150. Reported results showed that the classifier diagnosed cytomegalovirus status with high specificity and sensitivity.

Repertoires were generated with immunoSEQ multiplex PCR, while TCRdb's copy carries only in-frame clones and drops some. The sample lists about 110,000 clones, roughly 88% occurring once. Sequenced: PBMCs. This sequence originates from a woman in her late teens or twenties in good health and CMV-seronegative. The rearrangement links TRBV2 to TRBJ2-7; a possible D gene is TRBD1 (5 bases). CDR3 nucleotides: TGTGCCAGCAGAGACGACAGTTACGAGCAGTACTTC. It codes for CASRDDSYEQYF.